A single sample gave rise to the 7 T cell receptor beta chains below, sequenced in a study of T cell changes during pregnancy in multiple sclerosis. TCRdb's copy holds only in-frame clones and misses some; the assay was immunoSEQ multiplex PCR. The table includes roughly 34,000 clones, roughly 91% detected once. The specimen comprised peripheral blood, sampled in the second trimester of pregnancy. Source of these receptors: a female donor in good health, enrolled as a control in a pregnancy study.

The chain links TRBV2 to TRBJ2-3; 8 nucleotides match TRBD2. Losses at the gene ends were 5 bases for V and 7 bases for J; bases not matched to a gene: 5. The CDR3 has 13 amino acids. Germline lookup yields CDR1 SNHLY and CDR2 FYNNEI. As DNA, the CDR3 is TGTGCCAGCAGTATCGGGGGGGCTAATACGCAGTATTTT. Translated, it gives CASSIGGANTQYF.

The V gene is TRBV4-1, the J gene TRBJ2-7, with D maybe TRBD1 (6 bases). Germline V gene data show CDR1 as MGHRA and CDR2 as YSYEKL. V lost 2 bases, J lost 2 bases, and 13 bases lay in between. There are 15 residues in the CDR3. Written as DNA, the CDR3 is TGCGCCAGCAGCCAAAGGGGGAAACAGGCCTACGAGCAGTACTTC. Translation: CASSQRGKQAYEQYF.

In its sample, this clone was seen a few times. The chain couples TRBV12-5 to TRBJ1-1, with TRBD1 matching 8 bases. Germline lookup yields CDR1 LGHNT and CDR2 FRNRAP. CDR3 size: 13 residues. J was trimmed by 7 bases and V by 6 bases; bases with no gene match: 7. CDR3 in DNA: TGTGCTAGTGGCTCCGGACAGGGAGGTGAAGCTTTCTTT. Its protein product is CASGSGQGGEAFF.

This chain links TRBV6-5 with TRBJ2-2; D is unresolved. Trimming took 3 bases from V and 2 from J, leaving 10 bases between them. The CDR3 runs 15 residues. Germline loops: CDR1 MNHEY, CDR2 SVGAGI. CDR3 loop: CASSYLSLNTGELFF. CDR3 sequence (DNA): TGTGCCAGCAGTTATCTCTCCCTTAACACCGGGGAGCTGTTTTTT.

V and J are TRBV5-1 and TRBJ2-7; perhaps TRBD2 as D (5 bases). Trimming shortened V by 5 bases and J by 6 bases, and 18 bases separated the two germline ends. In germline, CDR1 is SGHRS, CDR2 YFSETQ. This CDR3 is built from 14 residues. The CDR3 region is CASSKEWESSEQYF. CDR3 nucleotides: TGCGCCAGCAGTAAGGAGTGGGAGTCTTCCGAGCAGTACTTC.

V gene TRBV5-8 combines with J gene TRBJ2-1; no definite D call. In germline, CDR1 is SGHTS, CDR2 YDEGEE. This CDR3 has 11 amino acids. V was trimmed by 4 bases and J by 9 bases, leaving 8 bases between them. CDR3 coding DNA: TGTGCCAGCAGCGCAAGAGGTGAGCAGTTCTTC. Encoded protein: CASSARGEQFF.

The chain uses TRBV18 and TRBJ1-1; 7 nucleotides line up with TRBD1. J lost 8 bases, V lost 4 bases, and 10 bases had no gene match. This CDR3 has 14 residues. The germline gives CDR1 KGHSH, CDR2 LQKENI. Here the CDR3 reads CASSQSRTGQEAFF. In nucleotides, the CDR3 is TGTGCCAGCTCACAGTCCCGGACAGGCCAAGAAGCTTTCTTT.